These 5 T cell receptor beta chains were all obtained from the same sample, sequenced in a study of regulatory T cells in long-lasting Graves disease. Time point described: newly diagnosed GD, antithyroid drugs for less than 3 months. With RNA extracted from PBMCs as input, the TCR library was made. TCR beta libraries were built with iRepertoire HTBI primers and Arm-PCR of CDR3 regions. TCRdb re-derived calls from the multiplex PCR reads in MiXCR, one entry per CDR3 protein. The profile shows 200,000 to 250,000 distinct CDR3 sequences, 20% to 25% of them singletons. Here the sequenced sample was peripheral blood mononuclear cells (PBMCs), taken at new diagnosis, from a patient treated with antithyroid drugs. The receptors shown here come from a female donor with Graves disease.

This clonotype was counted ten times or more. This chain connects TRBV29-1 to TRBJ2-1; D gene uncertain. The germline V and J ends were trimmed by 2 bases and 7 bases, with 12 bases remaining between them. Per the germline V gene, CDR1 is SQVTM and CDR2 is ANQGSEA. This CDR3 comprises 13 residues. The CDR3 here is CSVEMTVGNEQFF. CDR3 in DNA: TGCAGCGTTGAAATGACGGTCGGGAATGAGCAGTTCTTC.

The sample holds many counts of this clonotype. The V and J genes are TRBV6-1 and TRBJ2-7; the D gene is possibly TRBD1 (6 bases). The CDR3 covers 20 residues. Germline assignment: CDR1 MNHNS and CDR2 SASEGT. V was shortened by 0 bases and J by 0 bases, with 24 bases between the two germline ends. The CDR3 loop is CASSEAWTEPLSGFSYEQYF. CDR3 in DNA: TGTGCCAGCAGTGAAGCGTGGACAGAACCCCTCTCCGGGTTCTCCTACGAGCAGTACTTC.

This clonotype was recorded many times. This chain links TRBV12-3 or TRBV12-4 with TRBJ2-1; D possibly corresponds to TRBD1 (6 bases). The CDR3 has 15 residues. The ends were cut back, 8 bases at V and 4 bases at J, with 18 bases in the middle. The CDR3 DNA is TGTGCCAGCGGGGGCCTTTACCGCAAGTACAATGAGCAGTTCTTC. It specifies CASGGLYRKYNEQFF.

This clonotype was seen a handful of times. The rearrangement joins TRBV7-9 to TRBJ2-7, with D maybe TRBD2 (6 bases). V shed 3 bases and J shed 6 bases, with 12 bases lying between them. Germline assignment: CDR1 SEHNR and CDR2 FQNEAQ (reference sequence). The CDR3 is 13 amino acids. Here the CDR3 DNA reads TGTGCCAGCAGCTTCATATTGGAGGGCGAGCAGTACTTC. Translating gives CASSFILEGEQYF.

This chain connects TRBV4-2 to TRBJ2-1; no reliable D call. CDR1 is LGHNA, CDR2 YNFKEQ, per germline. CDR3 length: 12 amino acids. The V and J ends lost 3 bases and 8 bases respectively, with 8 bases between them. CDR3: CASSHLADEQFF. The CDR3 DNA sequence: TGTGCCAGCAGCCACCTTGCGGATGAGCAGTTCTTC.